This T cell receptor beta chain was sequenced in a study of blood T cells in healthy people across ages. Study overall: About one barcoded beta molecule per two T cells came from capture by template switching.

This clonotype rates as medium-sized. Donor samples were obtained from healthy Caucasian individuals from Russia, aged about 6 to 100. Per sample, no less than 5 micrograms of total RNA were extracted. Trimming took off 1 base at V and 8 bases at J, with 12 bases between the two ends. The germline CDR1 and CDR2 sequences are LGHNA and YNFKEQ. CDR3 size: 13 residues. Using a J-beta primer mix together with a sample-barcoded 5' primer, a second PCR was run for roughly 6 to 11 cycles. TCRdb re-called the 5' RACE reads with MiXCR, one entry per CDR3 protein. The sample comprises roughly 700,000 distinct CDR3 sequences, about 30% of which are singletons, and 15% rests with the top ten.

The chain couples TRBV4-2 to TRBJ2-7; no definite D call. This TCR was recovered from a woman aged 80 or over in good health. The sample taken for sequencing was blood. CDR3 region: CASSQGNGVKQYF. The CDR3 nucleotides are TGTGCCAGCAGCCAAGGAAATGGTGTTAAGCAGTACTTC.